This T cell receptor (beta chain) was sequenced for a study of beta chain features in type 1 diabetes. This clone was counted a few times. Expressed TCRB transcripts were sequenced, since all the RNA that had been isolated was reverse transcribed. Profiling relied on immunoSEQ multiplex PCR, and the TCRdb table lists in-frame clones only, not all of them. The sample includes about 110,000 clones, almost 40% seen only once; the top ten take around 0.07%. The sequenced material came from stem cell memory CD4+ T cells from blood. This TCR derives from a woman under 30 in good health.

CDR3 residues: CAIRDRGHRKDTEAFF. In DNA, the CDR3 is TGTGCCATCCGGGACAGGGGGCACCGGAAGGACACTGAAGCTTTCTTT. The chain couples TRBV7-9 to TRBJ1-1, with TRBD1 matching 12 bases. V dropped 10 bases and J dropped 3; count of bases not matched to a gene: 12. Germline V lookup: CDR1 SEHNR, CDR2 FQNEAQ (reference sequence). This CDR3 spans 16 amino acids.